This T cell receptor beta chain was observed in a study of blood T cell repertoires in COVID-19. For the study at large: The analysed material was cDNA or gDNA that came from T cells, B-cell-depleted T cells, or PBMCs.

Only in-frame clones appear in the TCRdb table, and some are missing; sequencing was by immunoSEQ multiplex PCR. Of 200,000 to 250,000 clones in the sample, roughly four fifths were seen once. Losses at the gene ends were 6 bases for V and 4 bases for J; bases not matched to a gene: 9. Looked up from germline, CDR1 is SNHLY and CDR2 is FYNNEI. The CDR3 totals 17 residues. This receptor was obtained from a woman between 40 and 55 years old with acute or convalescent COVID-19. Sequencing used peripheral blood. This chain connects TRBV2 to TRBJ2-1; 13 nucleotides line up with TRBD2. The CDR3 DNA reads as TGTGCCAGCAGCTTCGGAGGGACTAGCGGGGAGTACAATGAGCAGTTCTTC. Its protein is CASSFGGTSGEYNEQFF.